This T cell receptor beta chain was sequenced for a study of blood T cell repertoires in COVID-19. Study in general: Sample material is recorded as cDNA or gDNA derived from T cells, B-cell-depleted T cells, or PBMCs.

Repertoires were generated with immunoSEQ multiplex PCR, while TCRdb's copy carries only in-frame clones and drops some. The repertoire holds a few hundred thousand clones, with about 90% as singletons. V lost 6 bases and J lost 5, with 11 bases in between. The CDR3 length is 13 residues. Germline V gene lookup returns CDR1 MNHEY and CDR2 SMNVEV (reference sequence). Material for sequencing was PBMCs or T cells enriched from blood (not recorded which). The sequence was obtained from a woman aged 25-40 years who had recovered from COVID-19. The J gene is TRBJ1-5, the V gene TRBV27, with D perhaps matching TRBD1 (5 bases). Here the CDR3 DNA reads TGTGCCAGCAGCCATAGGGGCGATCAGCCCCAGCATTTT. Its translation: CASSHRGDQPQHF.